The T cell receptor (beta chain) described here comes from a study of T cells in tumors after PD-1 blockade. Whole-study context: Patients received pembrolizumab 200 mg every 3 weeks or cemiplimab 350 mg every 2 weeks.

The CDR3 length is 16 residues. The germline CDR1 and CDR2 sequences are KGHSH and LQKENI. After removal of 4 bases from V and 3 bases from J, the junction contained 12 bases not matched to a gene. Here immunoSEQ multiplex PCR was the method, and the copy in TCRdb shows in-frame clones only, minus some. The sample lists 15,000 to 20,000 clones, more than 65% occurring once. This chain joins TRBV18 and TRBJ2-7, with 7 bases matching TRBD1. The sequencing used PBMCs, collected after anti-PD-1 therapy. The receptor's source is a human donor with advanced basal cell or squamous cell carcinoma (not recorded which). CDR3 in amino acids: CASSLTGERGGYEQYF. The CDR3 DNA reads as TGTGCCAGCTCACTTACAGGGGAGAGGGGTGGCTACGAGCAGTACTTC.